The 23 T cell receptor beta chains listed next were all sequenced from one sample in a study of spatial heterogeneity in lung cancer. The time point is: sample taken at primary tumor resection. MiXCR, applied by TCRdb to the 5' RACE reads, yields one record per CDR3 protein. The table includes approximately 3,500 distinct CDR3 sequences, under 3% detected once. Sequences were derived from normal lung tissue next to the tumor, sampled at surgery. Receptors were obtained from a female donor with early-stage non-small cell lung cancer.

This clonotype is labeled as medium-sized. The chain couples TRBV6-2 or TRBV6-3 to TRBJ2-7; 8 bases are shared with TRBD1. Per germline, CDR1 MNHEY and CDR2 SVGEGT. The CDR3 totals 18 residues. Trimming at V came to 2 bases and at J to 2 bases, leaving 14 bases not matched to a gene. In nucleotides, the CDR3 is TGTGCCAGCAGTTACGAGAACGGCACCCCGACAGGGGCCTACGAGCAGTACTTC. Its translation: CASSYENGTPTGAYEQYF.

This clonotype rates as large. CDR3 sequence (DNA): TGTGCCAGCCCCCAACAGGGTAGGGAGACCCAGTACTTC. Translation: CASPQQGRETQYF. The gene calls are TRBV7-8 and TRBJ2-5; D is perhaps TRBD1 (6 bases). Trimming took off 8 bases at V and 5 bases at J, with 15 bases between the two ends. This CDR3 is 13 amino acids long. Germline V gene sequence: CDR1 SGHVS, CDR2 FQNEAQ.

By share, this clonotype ranks as medium-sized. The chain joins TRBV4-2 to TRBJ2-7; D not resolved. The V end was cut by 1 base, the J end by 2 bases, with 9 bases between. Per germline, CDR1 LGHNA and CDR2 YNFKEQ. CDR3 size: 14 residues. The CDR3 DNA reads TGTGCCAGCAGCCAAGCGGCACAAACCTACGAGCAGTACTTC. Its translation is CASSQAAQTYEQYF.

This clonotype was recorded many times. The chain links TRBV14 to TRBJ2-1; the D is unclear. Between the trimmed V and J ends, which lost 0 bases and 10 bases, there was a span of 13 bases. CDR1 and CDR2 (germline): SGHDN, FVKESK. The CDR3 spans 14 residues. CDR3: CASSQDRPFGEQFF. CDR3 DNA: TGTGCCAGCAGCCAAGATCGGCCCTTCGGGGAGCAGTTCTTC.

By sample share, this clonotype is medium-sized. The chain recombines TRBV7-2 with TRBJ1-1, with D perhaps matching TRBD1 (6 bases). CDR1 is SGHTA, CDR2 FQGNSA, per germline. The CDR3 is made up of 12 amino acids. The V gene lost 5 bases and the J gene lost 7 bases, with 11 bases spanning the gap. The CDR3 region is CASSPGTFEAFF. CDR3 in DNA: TGTGCCAGCAGCCCCGGGACATTTGAAGCTTTCTTT.

By proportion, this clonotype is medium-sized (0.01 to 0.1%). The chain carries TRBV9 and TRBJ2-3; TRBD2 might be the D (6 bases). Trimming pared 0 bases from V and 6 bases from J, leaving 11 bases between. CDR1 and CDR2 (germline): SGDLS, YYNGEE. CDR3 length: 14 residues. CDR3 sequence: CASSVVGLADTQYF. CDR3 nucleotide sequence: TGTGCCAGCAGCGTAGTTGGGCTAGCGGATACGCAGTATTTT.

This clonotype was counted a single time. Since no conserved phenylalanine or tryptophan closes the CDR3, a read error is the likely cause. No DNA is shown, since the ends of the CDR3 on it are uncertain; the CDR3 is the one TCRdb lists. The chain recombines TRBV20-1 with TRBJ2-1; the table calls TRBD2, which could not be checked here. The CDR3 sequence runs 15 residues, both termini included. From germline, CDR1 is DFQATT and CDR2 SNEGSKA (reference sequence). The CDR3 here is CSARDSGGTYNEQLL.

Judged by abundance, this clonotype is medium-sized. This chain connects TRBV7-6 to TRBJ2-3; 9 nucleotides align to TRBD2. Per germline, CDR1 SGHVS and CDR2 FNYEAQ. V was clipped by 5 bases and J by 0 bases; unmatched bases: 15. The CDR3 runs to 19 residues. The CDR3: CASSPLAGASPTSTDTQYF. DNA for the CDR3: TGTGCCAGCAGCCCATTAGCGGGGGCCTCCCCAACTAGCACAGATACGCAGTATTTT.

This clonotype was counted ten times or more. The V and J genes are TRBV25-1 and TRBJ1-2; no clear D. Germline V gene data show CDR1 as MGHDK and CDR2 as SYGVNS. This CDR3 region has 13 residues. Trimming stripped 2 bases from V and 7 bases from J, with 11 bases between. Here the CDR3 DNA reads TGTGCCAGCAGTGAAGCATGGGGATTTGGCTACACCTTC. Amino acid sequence: CASSEAWGFGYTF.

As concerns this clonotype: Relative to the germline gene, one junction end is altered; a read error may explain this. V gene TRBV24-1 combines with J gene TRBJ2-7, with D possibly matching TRBD1 (5 bases). The CDR3 consists of 18 residues. Germline V gene lookup returns CDR1 KGHDR and CDR2 SFDVKD. The CDR3 is CATTHRVKRGHEKYEQDF. DNA of the CDR3: TGTGCCACCACCCATCGTGTAAAAAGGGGCCACGAAAAATACGAGCAGGACTTC.

This clonotype appeared many times. CDR3 loop: CASSSLPSTGAQGETQYF. The CDR3 nucleotides are TGTGCCAGCAGCTCGCTCCCGTCGACAGGGGCGCAAGGAGAGACCCAGTACTTC. This rearrangement joins TRBV7-8 to TRBJ2-5; 8 positions match TRBD1. V dropped 4 bases and J dropped 4; count of bases not matched to a gene: 17. CDR1 is SGHVS and CDR2 is FQNEAQ in the germline V gene. The CDR3 loop spans 18 amino acids.

This clonotype came up many times. This sequence joins TRBV29-1 and TRBJ2-3; 7 positions match TRBD1. CDR3 size: 13 residues. Unmatched junction bases numbered 8, after V lost 7 bases and J lost 4 bases. Germline-derived CDR1 and CDR2 are SQVTM and ANQGSEA. The DNA of the CDR3 is TGCAGCGGGAACCGAGGGGGCGCAGATACGCAGTATTTT. Translating it yields CSGNRGGADTQYF.

By share, this clonotype ranks as medium-sized. The V call is TRBV19, the J call TRBJ1-5, with 10 bases aligning to TRBD1. V dropped 4 bases and J dropped 5; count of bases not matched to a gene: 17. This CDR3 region has 19 residues. The germline CDR1 and CDR2 sequences are LNHDA and SQIVND (reference sequence). For the CDR3, the DNA is TGTGCCAGTAGTACTTCCGGGACAGGGGCTTCGTTGGGTTATCAGCCCCAGCATTTT. As protein: CASSTSGTGASLGYQPQHF.

By share of the sample, this clonotype is large. The chain employs TRBV20-1 and TRBJ2-7, with D hard to call. The CDR3 runs 13 residues. Deletions cut 7 bases from V and 3 bases from J, with 16 bases between. Germline loops: CDR1 DFQATT, CDR2 SNEGSKA (reference sequence). CDR3 in amino acids: CSVPRPPFYEQYF. CDR3 coding DNA: TGCAGTGTCCCACGGCCCCCCTTCTACGAGCAGTACTTC.

This clonotype rates as medium-sized. V gene TRBV28 combines with J gene TRBJ1-2; D possibly corresponds to TRBD1 (6 bases). V dropped 5 bases and J dropped 4 bases, with 14 bases sitting between them. This CDR3 has 14 amino acids. In germline, CDR1 is MDHEN, CDR2 SYDVKM. The chain's CDR3 is CASSPQGGLYGYTF. CDR3 nucleotide sequence: TGTGCCAGCAGTCCGCAAGGGGGTCTCTATGGCTACACCTTC.

This clonotype was counted ten times or more. This chain links TRBV7-9 with TRBJ1-2; D remains unclear. There are 11 residues in the CDR3. Trimming took off 3 bases at V and 7 bases at J, with 6 bases between the two ends. The germline CDR1 and CDR2 sequences are SEHNR and FQNEAQ (reference sequence). DNA of the CDR3: TGTGCCAGCAGCTTTATAGGTGGCTACACCTTC. Protein sequence: CASSFIGGYTF.

This clonotype was recorded at least ten times. V gene TRBV9 combines with J gene TRBJ2-2, with unresolved D. The CDR3 is 17 residues long. With 4 bases removed from V and 0 bases from J, the gap between germline ends came to 16 bases. Germline CDR1 and CDR2: SGDLS and YYNGEE. CDR3 nucleotides: TGTGCCAGCAGCATCAGGACGTCCGCTCCGAACACCGGGGAGCTGTTTTTT. Translation: CASSIRTSAPNTGELFF.

Many counts were recorded for this clonotype. The chain recombines TRBV5-4 with TRBJ1-4, with D uncertain. Germline lookup yields CDR1 SGHNT and CDR2 YYREEE (reference sequence). V was cut by 2 bases and J by 6 bases, with 11 bases left in between. The CDR3 length is 14 residues. CDR3 coding DNA: TGTGCCAGCAGCTTAGGGCCCCGGGATGAAAAACTGTTTTTT. Encoded protein: CASSLGPRDEKLFF.

This clonotype was counted ten times or more. DNA of the CDR3: TGTGCCAGCAGCTTAGCAGAGGGGTTGGGGAGAGATACGCAGTATTTT. This translates into CASSLAEGLGRDTQYF. The chain recombines TRBV13 with TRBJ2-3; D may correspond to TRBD1 or TRBD2 (5 bases each). The V gene's germline CDR1 is PRHDT and CDR2 FYEKMQ (reference sequence). The V end lost 1 base, the J end lost 5 bases, and 16 bases lay between the germline ends. There are 16 residues in the CDR3. Full variable domain (remainder filled in from reference TRBV13 and TRBJ2-3): AAGVIQSPRHLIKEKRETATLKCYPIPRHDTVYWYQQGPGQDPQFLISFYEKMQSDKGSIPDRFSAQQFSDYHSELNMSSLELGDSALYFCASSLAEGLGRDTQYFGPGTRLTVL.

This clonotype occurred many times. The V and J genes are TRBV14 and TRBJ1-1; unclear D gene. V shed 2 bases and J shed 7 bases, with 14 bases lying between them. The CDR3 spans 14 residues. Germline CDR1 reads SGHDN; CDR2 reads FVKESK. CDR3 region: CASSQMLGRSEAFF. CDR3 nucleotide sequence: TGTGCCAGCAGCCAAATGTTGGGAAGGAGTGAAGCTTTCTTT.

This clonotype was detected many times. The chain couples TRBV5-4 to TRBJ2-7; TRBD1 agrees at 9 bases. CDR3 length equals 13 residues. Germline loops: CDR1 SGHNT, CDR2 YYREEE (reference sequence). The trim removed 3 bases at V and 5 bases at J, leaving 3 bases unmatched. This chain's CDR3 is CASSWDRVNEQYF. As DNA, the CDR3 is TGTGCCAGCAGCTGGGACAGGGTAAACGAGCAGTACTTC.

By its share, this clonotype is medium-sized. The gene calls are TRBV30 and TRBJ2-1; unclear D gene. The V gene's germline CDR1 is GTSNPN and CDR2 SVGIG (reference sequence). V lost 3 bases, J lost 5 bases, and 5 bases lay in between. The CDR3 is 11 amino acids. The CDR3 DNA reads as TGTGCCTGGAGAGGGAACAATGAGCAGTTCTTC. Protein: CAWRGNNEQFF.

The sample holds many counts of this clonotype. V is TRBV6-2 or TRBV6-3 and J is TRBJ1-2; TRBD1 agrees at 7 bases. V shed 3 bases and J 4 bases; nucleotides not matched to a gene: 2. Looked up from germline, CDR1 is MNHEY and CDR2 is SVGEGT. The CDR3 spans 13 residues. CDR3 sequence reads: CASSYEGAYGYTF. In DNA, the CDR3 is TGTGCCAGCAGTTATGAGGGGGCCTATGGCTACACCTTC.